What follows are 7 T cell receptor beta chains derived from one specimen sequenced in a study of graft-versus-host responses after intestinal transplantation. TCRdb's table, derived via immunoSEQ multiplex PCR, lists solely in-frame clones and lacks some. The sample consists of approximately 130,000 clones, more than 80% of them appearing once. Antigen specificity for these receptors is unknown. The sequences come from unstimulated CD4+ T cells sorted from spleen or lymph node cells, collected before intestinal transplant. All receptors derive from a human donor who received an intestinal transplant.

This clone was seen just once. The chain combines TRBV19 with TRBJ2-2, with TRBD1 as a possible D gene (6 bases). This CDR3 is built from 15 residues. Deletions cut 6 bases from V and 4 bases from J, with 15 bases between. Germline assignment: CDR1 LNHDA and CDR2 SQIVND (reference sequence). CDR3 residues: CASSPRRTATGELFF. The CDR3 nucleotides are TGTGCCAGTAGCCCCCGCCGGACAGCCACCGGGGAGCTGTTTTTT.

The chain recombines TRBV5-5 with TRBJ2-7; tentatively, D is TRBD2 (6 bases). V was trimmed by 5 bases and J by 5 bases, leaving 20 bases between them. Germline assignment: CDR1 SGHKS and CDR2 YYEKEE (reference sequence). This CDR3 comprises 15 residues. DNA for the CDR3: TGTGCCAGCAGTTCTACCGGGAGCAGATTCCACGAGCAGTACTTC. As protein: CASSSTGSRFHEQYF.

This clone has just one count. The chain employs TRBV9 and TRBJ2-5; 8 bases are a match to TRBD1. The CDR3 runs 14 residues. The germline V gene has CDR1 SGDLS and CDR2 YYNGEE. With 0 bases clipped from V and 11 bases from J, the junction kept 9 bases outside the gene matches. The CDR3 protein is CASSVDQGAIEQYF. The CDR3 nucleotides read TGTGCCAGCAGCGTAGATCAGGGGGCGATTGAGCAGTACTTC.

The chain carries TRBV11-1 and TRBJ1-2; D not resolved. This CDR3 region has 13 residues. With 0 bases removed from V and 6 bases from J, the gap between germline ends came to 8 bases. Germline V gene data show CDR1 as SGHAT and CDR2 as FQDESV (reference sequence). The CDR3 DNA reads as TGTGCCAGCAGCTTAGCAAAGGGTCATGGCTACACCTTC. It yields the protein CASSLAKGHGYTF.

V usage is TRBV6-1 and J usage is TRBJ2-5, with TRBD2 matching over 11 bases. Germline CDR1 reads MNHNS; CDR2 reads SASEGT. The CDR3 consists of 18 residues. Losses at the gene ends were 1 base for V and 2 bases for J; bases not matched to a gene: 9. CDR3 amino acids: CASSEGLRASGGQETQYF. CDR3 in DNA: TGTGCCAGCAGTGAAGGCCTTCGAGCTAGCGGGGGGCAAGAGACCCAGTACTTC.

The table lists this clone with a count of one. The chain couples TRBV15 to TRBJ2-5, with a tentative D call TRBD2 (7 bases). Trimming took off 6 bases at V and 5 bases at J, with 19 bases between the two ends. The V gene's germline CDR1 is LNHNV and CDR2 YYDKDF (reference sequence). The CDR3 consists of 15 residues. CDR3 bases: TGTGCCACCAGGAACGGGGGGACAACCAGGGAGACCCAGTACTTC. It yields the protein CATRNGGTTRETQYF.

V gene TRBV19 combines with J gene TRBJ1-1, with TRBD1 as a possible D gene (5 bases). V lost 5 bases, J lost 3 bases, and 10 bases lay in between. The CDR3 is 13 residues long. Germline V gene data show CDR1 as LNHDA and CDR2 as SQIVND (reference sequence). The CDR3 is CASSPGSHTEAFF. For the CDR3, the DNA is TGTGCCAGTAGTCCAGGGTCCCACACTGAAGCTTTCTTT.